The text below deals with one TCR beta chain. The data belong to a study of CD8 T cells in Susac syndrome. In germline, CDR1 is SGHVS, CDR2 FQNEAQ. This CDR3 has 17 residues. V lost 3 bases to trimming and J lost 0 bases; unmatched junction nucleotides: 9. Roughly 0.5 to 1 ug RNA was reverse transcribed with random hexamers. TCRdb used MiXCR to reprocess the immunoSEQ multiplex PCR reads, holding one entry per CDR3 protein. The table has 120,000 to 150,000 distinct CDR3 sequences, around 94% seen once. Sequencing input: CD4+ T cells from PBMCs. This TCR was recovered from a human donor in good health. The chain combines TRBV7-8 with TRBJ1-1; 8 bases align to TRBD1. CDR3 residues: CASSLLGTGLLNTEAFF. The CDR3 bases are TGTGCCAGCAGCTTGCTCGGGACAGGCCTCCTGAACACTGAAGCTTTCTTT.